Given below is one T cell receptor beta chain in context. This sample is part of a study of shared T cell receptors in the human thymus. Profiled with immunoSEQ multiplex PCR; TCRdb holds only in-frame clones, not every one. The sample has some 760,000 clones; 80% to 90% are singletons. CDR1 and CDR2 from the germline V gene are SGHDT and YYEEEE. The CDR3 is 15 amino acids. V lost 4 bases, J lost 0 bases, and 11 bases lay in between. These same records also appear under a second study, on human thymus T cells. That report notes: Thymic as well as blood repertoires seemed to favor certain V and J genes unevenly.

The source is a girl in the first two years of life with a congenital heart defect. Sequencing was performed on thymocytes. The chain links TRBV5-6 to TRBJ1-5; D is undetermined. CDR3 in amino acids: CASSTSDSSNQPQHF. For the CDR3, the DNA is TGTGCCAGCAGCACATCAGATTCTAGCAATCAGCCCCAGCATTTT.